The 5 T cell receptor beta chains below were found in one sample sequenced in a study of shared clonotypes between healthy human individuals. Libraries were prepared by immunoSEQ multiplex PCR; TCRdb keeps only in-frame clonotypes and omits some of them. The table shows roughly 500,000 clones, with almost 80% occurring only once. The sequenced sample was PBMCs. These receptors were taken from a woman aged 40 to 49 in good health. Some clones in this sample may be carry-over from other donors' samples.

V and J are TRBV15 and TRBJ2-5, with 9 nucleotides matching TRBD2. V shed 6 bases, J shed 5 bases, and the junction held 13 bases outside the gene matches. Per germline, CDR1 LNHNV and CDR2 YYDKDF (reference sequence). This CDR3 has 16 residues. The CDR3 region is CATRAVASGVGETQYF. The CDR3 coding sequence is TGTGCCACCAGGGCAGTGGCTAGCGGGGTCGGGGAGACCCAGTACTTC.

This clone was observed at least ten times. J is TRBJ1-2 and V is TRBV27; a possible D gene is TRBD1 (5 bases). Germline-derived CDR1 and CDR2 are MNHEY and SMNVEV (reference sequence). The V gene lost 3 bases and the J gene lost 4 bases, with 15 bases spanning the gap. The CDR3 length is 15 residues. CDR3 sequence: CASSFGVGEIYGYTF. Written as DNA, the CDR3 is TGTGCCAGCAGTTTTGGAGTGGGGGAAATCTATGGCTACACCTTC.

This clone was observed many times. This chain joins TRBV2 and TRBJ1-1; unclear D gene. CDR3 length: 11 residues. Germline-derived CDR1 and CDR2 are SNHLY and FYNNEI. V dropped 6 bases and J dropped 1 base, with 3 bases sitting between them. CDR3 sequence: CASRENTEAFF. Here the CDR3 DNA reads TGTGCCAGCAGGGAGAACACTGAAGCTTTCTTT.

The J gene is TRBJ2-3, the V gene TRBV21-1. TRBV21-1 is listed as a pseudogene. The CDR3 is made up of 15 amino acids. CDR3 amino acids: CASSKRAGPTDTQYF. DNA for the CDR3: TGTGCCAGCAGCAAGCGGGCAGGGCCCACAGATACGCAGTATTTT.

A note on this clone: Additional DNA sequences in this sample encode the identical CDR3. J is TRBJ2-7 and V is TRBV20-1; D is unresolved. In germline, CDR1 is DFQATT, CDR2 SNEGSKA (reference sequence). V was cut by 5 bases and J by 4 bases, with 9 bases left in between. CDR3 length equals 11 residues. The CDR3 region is CSASDGYEQYF. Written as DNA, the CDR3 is TGCAGTGCTTCGGACGGATACGAGCAGTACTTC.